These T cell receptor beta chains were read from a single sample in a study of Ad26.COV2.S vaccination and SARS-CoV-2 variants. Produced via immunoSEQ multiplex PCR; TCRdb's table is partial and in-frame only. The sample has about 680,000 clones; around 90% are singletons. The specimen comprised peripheral blood, sampled in a trial of Ad26.COV2.S vaccine versus placebo. Receptors originate from a person between 18 and 60 years old who received the Ad26.COV2.S COVID-19 vaccine or a placebo. CDR3s include the opening cysteine and the closing phenylalanine or tryptophan. Each record gives: D gene, V gene, clone size, J gene, CDR3 protein, CDR3 DNA. A D gene is named only where the DNA matches it firmly. Clone size, where shown, is once, few, many, or a class for clones that have expanded.

.	TRBV4-2	.	TRBJ2-2	CASSQPGNTGELFF	TGTGCCAGCAGCCAGCCAGGGAATACCGGGGAGCTGTTTTTT
TRBD1	TRBV4-2	few	TRBJ2-1	CASSHQGAYNEQFF	TGTGCCAGCAGCCATCAGGGGGCCTACAATGAGCAGTTCTTC
TRBD1	TRBV7-2	.	TRBJ1-2	CASSWKGQAYGYTF	TGTGCCAGCAGCTGGAAGGGACAGGCCTATGGCTACACCTTC
TRBD1	TRBV18	.	TRBJ2-7	CASSPYGTGFYEQYF	TGTGCCAGCTCACCATATGGGACAGGGTTTTACGAGCAGTACTTC
.	TRBV21-1	.	TRBJ2-1	CASSKIGVGPLLSYNEQFF	TGTGCCAGCAGCAAAATCGGCGTGGGTCCCCTCCTCTCCTACAATGAGCAGTTCTTC
.	TRBV5-1	.	TRBJ2-7	CASSLGAEQYF	TGCGCCAGCAGTCTTGGAGCCGAGCAGTACTTC
.	TRBV7-2	.	TRBJ2-2	CASSLARLNTGELFF	TGTGCCAGCAGCTTAGCGAGGCTAAACACCGGGGAGCTGTTTTTT
TRBD1	TRBV5-8	.	TRBJ2-1	CASSFGQGMVEQFF	TGTGCCAGCAGCTTTGGACAGGGTATGGTTGAGCAGTTCTTC
TRBD2	TRBV6-1	once	TRBJ2-1	CASTEELAGGGTLYNEQFF	TGTGCCAGCACTGAAGAACTAGCGGGAGGAGGTACCCTGTACAATGAGCAGTTCTTC
.	TRBV30	.	TRBJ1-1	CAWSTFTEAFF	TGTGCCTGGAGTACCTTCACTGAAGCTTTCTTT
TRBD1	TRBV18	.	TRBJ2-7	CASSPPDRAVQYF	TGTGCCAGCTCACCACCGGACAGGGCGGTGCAGTACTTC
.	TRBV2	.	TRBJ2-7	CASSLGLSYEQYF	TGTGCCAGCAGCCTGGGACTGTCCTACGAGCAGTACTTC
TRBD1	TRBV7-9	.	TRBJ1-2	CASSKGQGADGYTF	TGTGCCAGCAGCAAGGGGCAGGGGGCGGATGGCTACACCTTC
.	TRBV7-2	.	TRBJ1-5	CASSLEGHQPQHF	TGTGCCAGCAGCTTAGAAGGGCATCAGCCCCAGCATTTT
.	TRBV18	.	TRBJ2-7	CASSPQGGAGEQYF	TGTGCCAGCTCACCACAAGGGGGGGCGGGCGAGCAGTACTTC
.	TRBV21-1	.	TRBJ1-5	CASSALDRGSHQPQHF	TGTGCCAGCAGCGCCCTTGACAGGGGCAGTCATCAGCCCCAGCATTTT
TRBD1	TRBV6-6	.	TRBJ2-7	CASSYSGQGSHEQYF	TGTGCCAGCAGTTACTCGGGACAGGGAAGCCACGAGCAGTACTTC
.	TRBV18	.	TRBJ2-1	CASSLTAPGSIEQFF	TGTGCCAGCTCACTGACGGCTCCAGGATCAATTGAGCAGTTCTTC
.	TRBV5-5	many	TRBJ1-3	CASTPDPNAGNTIYF	TGTGCCAGCACCCCAGACCCCAACGCGGGAAACACCATATATTTT
TRBD2	TRBV27	.	TRBJ2-4	CASSRGRLAGNIQYF	TGTGCCAGCAGTCGGGGGAGACTAGCGGGGAACATTCAGTACTTC
TRBD2	TRBV25-1	.	TRBJ2-7	CASSEVTSGTYEQYF	TGTGCCAGCAGTGAAGTGACTAGCGGGACTTACGAGCAGTACTTC
.	TRBV2	.	TRBJ2-7	CASREGGAGLREQYF	TGTGCCAGCAGAGAGGGGGGGGCGGGTTTACGAGAGCAGTACTTC